One sample yielded the 25 T cell receptor beta chains listed below, sequenced in a study of vaccination and CD4 T cells after COVID-19. Treatment of the sample: roughly ten-day PBMC culture with coronavirus spike peptide pools or control peptides (ViraFEST assay). These TCRs are of unknown antigen specificity. Sequenced with the Oncomine TCR Beta short-read assay was DNA taken from cultured CD4+ T cells. In TCRdb, the PCR reads were re-called with MiXCR into one record per CDR3 protein. There are about 26,000 distinct CDR3 sequences in the sample; 50% to 65% occur only once, and 28% lies in the top ten. The sequencing used CD4+ T cells from blood, cultured in vitro, collected before SARS-CoV-2 vaccination. The receptors originated from a human donor who received a COVID-19 vaccine.

This chain joins TRBV7-2 and TRBJ1-6; TRBD1 matches 8 bases. Germline V gives CDR1 SGHTA, CDR2 FQGNSA. V dropped 7 bases and J dropped 7; count of bases not matched to a gene: 15. The CDR3 has 17 amino acids. As DNA, the CDR3 is TGTGCCAGCACCACGGACCCCGGGACAGGTTTAAATTCACCCCTCCACTTT. This gives the protein CASTTDPGTGLNSPLHF.

The chain couples TRBV30 to TRBJ2-2; D might be TRBD1 or TRBD2, each matching 6 bases. The CDR3 contains 14 residues. With 3 bases removed from V and 4 bases from J, the gap between germline ends came to 12 bases. CDR1 and CDR2 (germline): GTSNPN, SVGIG (reference sequence). Here the CDR3 DNA reads TGTGCCTGGAGGGCAGGGGAGGTCACCGGGGAGCTGTTTTTT. Residues: CAWRAGEVTGELFF. The variable domain in full, with the rest retrieved from reference TRBV30 and TRBJ2-2, is SQTIHQWPATLVQPVGSPLSLECTVEGTSNPNLYWYRQAAGRGLQLLFYSVGIGQISSEVPQNLSASRPQDRQFILSSKKLLLSDSGFYLCAWRAGEVTGELFFGEGSRLTVL.

This chain connects TRBV10-1 to TRBJ2-5; 10 nucleotides align to TRBD2. Germline V CDR1 and CDR2: WNHNN, SYGVQD (reference sequence). CDR3 length: 17 residues. The ends lost 2 bases at V and 4 bases at J; junction bases unmatched: 10. The CDR3 region has the DNA TGCGCCAGCAGTGAGGGAGCAGCGGGGGGGAGTTCAGAGACCCAGTACTTC. It translates to CASSEGAAGGSSETQYF.

The gene calls are TRBV6-2 or TRBV6-3 and TRBJ1-1; D is undetermined. The CDR3 sequence is 13 residues long. The germline V and J ends were trimmed by 2 bases and 5 bases, with 9 bases remaining between them. CDR1 is MNHEY and CDR2 is SVGEGT in the germline V gene. The CDR3 here is CASSYGVRTEAFF. The CDR3 nucleotides read TGTGCCAGCAGTTACGGGGTTAGGACTGAAGCTTTCTTT.

The V gene is TRBV6-1, the J gene TRBJ2-1; TRBD2 is a possible D gene (7 bases). Germline CDR1 and CDR2: MNHNS and SASEGT. There are 15 residues in the CDR3. V was clipped by 5 bases and J by 4 bases, with 15 bases between them. DNA of the CDR3: TGTGCCAGCAGTCCCGAAGGGGGGGCGTACAATGAGCAGTTCTTC. It codes for CASSPEGGAYNEQFF.

CDR3 region: CASSLVPSEHTEAFF. CDR3 bases: TGTGCCAGCAGCTTAGTTCCTTCTGAGCACACTGAAGCTTTCTTT. The chain uses TRBV7-2 and TRBJ1-1; D uncertain. Germline lookup yields CDR1 SGHTA and CDR2 FQGNSA. The V end was cut by 1 base, the J end by 3 bases, with 12 bases between. This CDR3 comprises 15 residues.

This chain joins TRBV20-1 and TRBJ2-2; 14 positions match TRBD2. Trimming took 5 bases from V and 5 from J; bases not matched to a gene: 7. The germline V gene has CDR1 DFQATT and CDR2 SNEGSKA (reference sequence). The CDR3 spans 16 residues. CDR3 amino acids: CSALTGLAGETGELFF. The CDR3, as DNA: TGCAGTGCTCTAACGGGACTAGCGGGGGAGACCGGGGAGCTGTTTTTT.

The rearrangement links TRBV6-1 to TRBJ2-4; 9 bases line up with TRBD1. Germline V lookup: CDR1 MNHNS, CDR2 SASEGT. This CDR3 has 14 amino acids. V dropped 5 bases and J dropped 6; count of bases not matched to a gene: 5. CDR3 bases: TGTGCCAGCAGTAGGGGACAGGGAGTAAACATTCAGTACTTC. It translates to CASSRGQGVNIQYF.

The chain recombines TRBV30 with TRBJ1-6, with a weak D call TRBD1 (6 bases). V lost 2 bases and J lost 6, with 14 bases in between. The germline V gene encodes CDR1 GTSNPN and CDR2 SVGIG (reference sequence). This CDR3 spans 15 amino acids. Here the CDR3 reads CAWSKGGTGNSPLHF. In DNA, the CDR3 is TGTGCCTGGAGTAAGGGGGGTACCGGTAATTCACCCCTCCACTTT.

The genes are TRBV20-1 and TRBJ2-5; 13 bases align to TRBD2. The germline V gene encodes CDR1 DFQATT and CDR2 SNEGSKA (reference sequence). The CDR3 contains 14 residues. V gave up 7 bases and J gave up 5 bases; unmatched junction bases: 7. CDR3 protein: CSVATSGGAETQYF. The CDR3 DNA is TGCAGTGTTGCAACTAGCGGGGGGGCGGAGACCCAGTACTTC.

J is TRBJ2-2 and V is TRBV11-3; D is possibly TRBD2 (6 bases). V was clipped by 5 bases and J by 7 bases, with 8 bases between them. This CDR3 spans 12 amino acids. CDR1 is SGHNT and CDR2 is YENEEA in the germline V gene. CDR3 in amino acids: CASSPGLGELFF. CDR3 DNA: TGTGCCAGCAGCCCGGGACTCGGGGAGCTGTTTTTT.

This clonotype has more than one count but fewer than ten. The rearrangement joins TRBV7-2 to TRBJ2-3; unclear D gene. The germline CDR1 and CDR2 sequences are SGHTA and FQGNSA. CDR3 length: 17 residues. Trimming removed 2 bases from V and 2 bases from J, with 17 bases in between. Here the CDR3 DNA reads TGTGCCAGCAGCTTATTTGGCCGGGTTGCAACCACAGATACGCAGTATTTT. Protein product: CASSLFGRVATTDTQYF.

This clonotype has only a few counts. The chain is built from TRBV20-1 and TRBJ1-1; 8 positions agree with TRBD1. The germline V gene encodes CDR1 DFQATT and CDR2 SNEGSKA (reference sequence). The length of the CDR3 is 20 residues. Germline trimming cut 2 bases from V and 3 bases from J; bases unmatched to any gene: 23. The CDR3 sequence is CSARSSLRWTGKETDTEAFF. DNA of the CDR3: TGCAGTGCTAGATCTTCACTCCGTTGGACAGGGAAGGAAACGGACACTGAAGCTTTCTTT.

The gene calls are TRBV11-3 and TRBJ2-2; possible D gene TRBD2, 5 bases. Germline V gene sequence: CDR1 SGHNT, CDR2 YENEEA. CDR3 length equals 13 residues. Trimming pared 1 base from V and 7 bases from J, leaving 7 bases between. The CDR3 DNA reads as TGTGCCAGCAGCTTAGTCGGGGTCGGGGAGCTGTTTTTT. Translating it yields CASSLVGVGELFF.

The chain has TRBV15 and TRBJ1-2; a possible D gene is TRBD1 (5 bases). Between the trimmed V and J ends, which lost 0 bases and 2 bases, there was a span of 7 bases. The germline V gene has CDR1 LNHNV and CDR2 YYDKDF (reference sequence). CDR3 length equals 14 residues. The CDR3 DNA follows: TGTGCCACCAGCAGAGAGACAGCCAACTATGGCTACACCTTC. Protein sequence: CATSRETANYGYTF.

The chain carries TRBV19 and TRBJ2-5, with 8 positions matching TRBD1. CDR3 length: 15 amino acids. Unmatched junction bases numbered 11, after V lost 6 bases and J lost 5 bases. Germline values: CDR1 LNHDA, CDR2 SQIVND (reference sequence). CDR3 sequence: CASREPGTGVETQYF. The CDR3 DNA is TGTGCCAGTAGGGAGCCCGGGACAGGAGTCGAGACCCAGTACTTC.

This clonotype appeared a few times. The chain is built from TRBV30 and TRBJ1-3; unclear D gene. Germline-derived CDR1 and CDR2 are GTSNPN and SVGIG (reference sequence). CDR3 length: 12 residues. With 3 bases removed from V and 1 base from J, the gap between germline ends came to 4 bases. The CDR3 loop reads CAWRESGNTIYF. The DNA of the CDR3 is TGTGCCTGGAGGGAATCTGGAAACACCATATATTTT.

The chain recombines TRBV20-1 with TRBJ2-5, with D maybe TRBD2 (7 bases). V gave up 3 bases and J gave up 7 bases, with 21 bases separating them. Germline V CDR1 and CDR2: DFQATT, SNEGSKA (reference sequence). CDR3 size: 15 residues. CDR3 nucleotide sequence: TGCAGTGCTAGGAAGGGGCAGGGGAGGGTCGGGACCCAGTACTTC. Translating gives CSARKGQGRVGTQYF.

The chain has TRBV2 and TRBJ2-1; 8 bases map to TRBD2. Trimming cost V 7 bases and J 2 bases; bases outside gene matches: 7. There are 15 residues in the CDR3. From germline, CDR1 is SNHLY and CDR2 FYNNEI. The CDR3 reads CASNPEGLAYNEQFF. The CDR3 nucleotides read TGTGCCAGCAACCCAGAGGGACTAGCCTACAATGAGCAGTTCTTC.

This clonotype was seen a handful of times. V usage is TRBV7-9 and J usage is TRBJ2-5; 16 positions agree with TRBD2. V dropped 4 bases and J dropped 9; count of bases not matched to a gene: 8. The CDR3 is made up of 16 amino acids. CDR1 is SEHNR, CDR2 FQNEAQ, per germline (reference sequence). This CDR3 is CASSSGTSGGAAAQYF. The CDR3 region has the DNA TGTGCCAGCAGCTCCGGGACTAGCGGGGGGGCGGCGGCCCAGTACTTC.

The chain links TRBV19 to TRBJ2-3; 8 nucleotides match TRBD2. The CDR3 loop spans 17 amino acids. Germline CDR1 and CDR2: LNHDA and SQIVND (reference sequence). The junction had 9 bases not matched to a gene; V was cut back by 4 bases and J by 0 bases. The CDR3 loop reads CASSRGIAGTSTDTQYF. Written as DNA, the CDR3 is TGTGCCAGTAGTAGGGGAATAGCGGGGACTAGCACAGATACGCAGTATTTT.

A few counts support this clonotype. In nucleotides, the CDR3 is TGTGCCAGCAGTTTAGAGACAGGCCTCTATGGCTACACCTTC. Translation gives CASSLETGLYGYTF. The V call is TRBV28, the J call TRBJ1-2, with D tentatively TRBD1 (6 bases). The CDR3 has 14 residues. Trimming stripped 2 bases from V and 4 bases from J, with 11 bases between. The germline V gene has CDR1 MDHEN and CDR2 SYDVKM.

This chain connects TRBV19 to TRBJ1-2, with D unclear. V was pared by 0 bases and J by 1 base, with 6 bases between. The CDR3 runs to 14 residues. CDR1 and CDR2 (germline): LNHDA, SQIVND (reference sequence). The CDR3 nucleotides are TGTGCCAGTAGTATAGACAGAGTTAACTATGGCTACACCTTC. Translating it yields CASSIDRVNYGYTF.

A few counts support this clonotype. The J gene is TRBJ1-1, the V gene TRBV10-1, with D possibly being TRBD1 (5 bases). The V gene's germline CDR1 is WNHNN and CDR2 SYGVQD (reference sequence). The CDR3 consists of 12 residues. The V end was cut by 0 bases, the J end by 9 bases, with 8 bases between. The CDR3 spells CASSESGGKAFF. The CDR3 nucleotides read TGCGCCAGCAGTGAGTCCGGGGGTAAAGCTTTCTTT.

The rearrangement joins TRBV19 to TRBJ2-5; D call uncertain. The CDR3 runs 12 residues. Germline CDR1 LNHDA, CDR2 SQIVND (reference sequence). V lost 0 bases and J 5 bases, leaving 4 bases between the germline ends. The CDR3 sequence is CASSIDLETQYF. CDR3 nucleotides: TGTGCCAGTAGTATAGATCTGGAGACCCAGTACTTC.